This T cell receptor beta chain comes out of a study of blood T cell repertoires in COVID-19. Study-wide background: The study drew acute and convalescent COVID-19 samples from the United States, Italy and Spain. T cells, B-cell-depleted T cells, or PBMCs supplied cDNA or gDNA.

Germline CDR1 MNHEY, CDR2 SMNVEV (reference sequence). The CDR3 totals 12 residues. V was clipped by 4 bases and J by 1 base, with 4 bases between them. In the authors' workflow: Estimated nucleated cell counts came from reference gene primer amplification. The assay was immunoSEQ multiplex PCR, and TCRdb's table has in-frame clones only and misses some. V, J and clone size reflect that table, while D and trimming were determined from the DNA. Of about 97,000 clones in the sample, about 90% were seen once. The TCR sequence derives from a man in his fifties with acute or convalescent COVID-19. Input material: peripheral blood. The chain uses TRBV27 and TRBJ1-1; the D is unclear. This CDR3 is CASSYGNTEAFF. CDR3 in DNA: TGTGCCAGCAGTTACGGGAACACTGAAGCTTTCTTT.